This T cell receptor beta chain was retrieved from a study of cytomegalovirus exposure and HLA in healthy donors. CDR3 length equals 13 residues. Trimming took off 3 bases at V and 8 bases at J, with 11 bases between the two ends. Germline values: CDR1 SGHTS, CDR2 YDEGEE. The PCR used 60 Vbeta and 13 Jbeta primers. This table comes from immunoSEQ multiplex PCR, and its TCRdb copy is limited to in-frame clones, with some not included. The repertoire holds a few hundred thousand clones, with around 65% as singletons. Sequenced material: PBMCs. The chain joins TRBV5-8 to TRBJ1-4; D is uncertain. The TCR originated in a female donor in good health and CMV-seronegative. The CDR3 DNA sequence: TGTGCCAGCAGCTGGAGGAGAGGCGAAAAACTGTTTTTT. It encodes CASSWRRGEKLFF. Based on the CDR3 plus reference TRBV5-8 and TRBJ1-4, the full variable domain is EAGVTQSPTHLIKTRGQQATLRCSPISGHTSVYWYQQALGLGLQFLLWYDEGEERNRGNFPPRFSGRQFPNYSSELNVNALELEDSALYLCASSWRRGEKLFFGSGTQLSVL.